This entry lists 12 T cell receptor beta chains sequenced from one sample in a study of T cells after yellow fever vaccination. TCRdb passed the 5' RACE reads through MiXCR, listing each CDR3 protein once. This repertoire shows approximately 240,000 distinct CDR3 sequences, roughly 3.5% found once; its top ten account for around a fifth. The sample was PBMCs, taken 15 days after the yellow fever booster vaccination. These receptors were taken from a man aged 18 to 29 who received the YFV17D yellow fever vaccine.

This clonotype was found many times. The chain employs TRBV4-3 and TRBJ2-3, with D possibly matching TRBD2 (5 bases). The CDR3 has 16 residues. The germline gives CDR1 LGHNA, CDR2 YSLEER. Between the trimmed V and J ends, which lost 2 bases and 4 bases, there was a span of 16 bases. The CDR3 loop is CASSQQPSPVPDTQYF. DNA for the CDR3: TGCGCCAGCAGCCAACAGCCTAGCCCAGTCCCAGATACGCAGTATTTT.

This clonotype was detected ten times or more. The chain is built from TRBV7-6 and TRBJ2-2; unclear D gene. CDR3 length: 17 residues. The germline V gene encodes CDR1 SGHVS and CDR2 FNYEAQ. The germline V and J ends were trimmed by 0 bases and 0 bases, with 11 bases remaining between them. CDR3 residues: CASSLAFGPANTGELFF. CDR3 DNA: TGTGCCAGCAGCTTAGCGTTTGGTCCAGCGAACACCGGGGAGCTGTTTTTT.

This clonotype has a count of ten or more. This sequence joins TRBV29-1 and TRBJ2-5; 12 bases fit TRBD1. This CDR3 is built from 13 residues. Germline-derived CDR1 and CDR2 are SQVTM and ANQGSEA. Trimming at V came to 7 bases and at J to 3 bases, leaving 3 bases not matched to a gene. Here the CDR3 reads CSGGQGAKETQYF. The CDR3 DNA sequence: TGCAGCGGGGGACAGGGGGCGAAAGAGACCCAGTACTTC.

This clonotype showed up many times. This chain connects TRBV12-3 or TRBV12-4 to TRBJ1-5; D is undetermined. This CDR3 is built from 13 residues. V shed 6 bases and J shed 4 bases, with 10 bases lying between them. The CDR3 bases are TGTGCCAGCAGATCGGACGGGAATCAGCCCCAGCATTTT. The encoded protein is CASRSDGNQPQHF.

This clonotype was recorded at least ten times. The J gene is TRBJ2-7, the V gene TRBV29-1; tentatively, D is TRBD1 (6 bases). V was pared by 6 bases and J by 2 bases, with 14 bases between. This CDR3 contains 13 residues. The germline gives CDR1 SQVTM, CDR2 ANQGSEA. CDR3 sequence: CSVVGDTTYEQYF. DNA for the CDR3: TGCAGCGTGGTCGGGGACACCACCTACGAGCAGTACTTC.

Ten or more counts support this clonotype. The V call is TRBV5-5, the J call TRBJ2-4; D is unclear. V lost 6 bases to trimming and J lost 0 bases, with 13 bases between them. This CDR3 spans 15 amino acids. The germline V gene encodes CDR1 SGHKS and CDR2 YYEKEE (reference sequence). CDR3 sequence reads: CASTLLGIAKNIQYF. The CDR3 DNA sequence: TGTGCCAGCACCCTTCTGGGGATAGCCAAAAACATTCAGTACTTC.

This clonotype has a count of ten or more. The V and J genes are TRBV28 and TRBJ2-5; D unclear. In germline, CDR1 is MDHEN, CDR2 SYDVKM. CDR3 length: 14 residues. V lost 3 bases and J 4 bases, leaving 12 bases between the germline ends. In DNA form, the CDR3 reads TGTGCCAGCAGTTTCCGAGGCCCGACAGAGACCCAGTACTTC. Its protein is CASSFRGPTETQYF.

This clonotype showed up many times. The chain is built from TRBV21-1 and TRBJ2-1; the table assigns TRBD1, which was not confirmed against the DNA. TRBV21-1 is a pseudogene segment. This CDR3 contains 13 residues. In nucleotides, the CDR3 is TGTGCCAGCAGCAATCAGGGCAGAAATGAGCAGTTCTTC. As protein: CASSNQGRNEQFF.

The sample holds many counts of this clonotype. The V call is TRBV20-1, the J call TRBJ2-2; tentatively, D is TRBD1 or TRBD2 (6 bases each). Per the germline V gene, CDR1 is DFQATT and CDR2 is SNEGSKA (reference sequence). The CDR3 is 15 residues long. V was shortened by 3 bases and J by 0 bases, with 11 bases between the two germline ends. CDR3 in amino acids: CSASGGRTNTGELFF. CDR3 nucleotides: TGCAGTGCTAGCGGGGGCAGGACGAACACCGGGGAGCTGTTTTTT.

The chain recombines TRBV27 with TRBJ2-3; 9 bases are shared with TRBD1. The CDR3 runs 16 residues. The germline gives CDR1 MNHEY, CDR2 SMNVEV (reference sequence). Trimming took 7 bases from V and 1 from J; bases not matched to a gene: 9. CDR3 sequence: CASKLYRDRGTDTQYF. CDR3 coding DNA: TGTGCCAGCAAATTATACCGGGACAGGGGCACAGATACGCAGTATTTT.

The CDR3 region has the DNA TGTGCCAGTAAGAGAACGACAAGCTATAATTCACCCCTCCACTTT. This codes for CASKRTTSYNSPLHF. The chain recombines TRBV19 with TRBJ1-6, with D unclear. The CDR3 length is 15 residues. The germline V gene encodes CDR1 LNHDA and CDR2 SQIVND (reference sequence). Deletions cut 7 bases from V and 3 bases from J, with 13 bases between.

This clonotype came up many times. The chain has TRBV5-5 and TRBJ1-6; D is ambiguous. Per the germline V gene, CDR1 is SGHKS and CDR2 is YYEKEE (reference sequence). This CDR3 region has 16 residues. Trimming stripped 2 bases from V and 8 bases from J, with 17 bases between. CDR3 sequence reads: CASSLTPEATYSPLHF. CDR3 sequence (DNA): TGTGCCAGCAGCTTAACTCCGGAGGCGACCTATTCACCCCTCCACTTT.